This record concerns one TCR beta chain sequence. This entry is derived from a study of blood T cell repertoires in COVID-19. On the study more broadly: Researchers got acute and convalescent COVID-19 samples from the United States, Italy and Spain. T cells, B-cell-depleted T cells, or PBMCs supplied cDNA or gDNA.

The CDR3 contains 19 residues. Germline lookup yields CDR1 MNHEY and CDR2 SMNVEV (reference sequence). Trimming took 5 bases from V and 1 from J; bases not matched to a gene: 13. In the original analysis: Amplification of reference gene primers was used by the study to estimate nucleated cell counts. The method was immunoSEQ multiplex PCR; TCRdb's version includes in-frame clones alone and lacks a portion of them. V, J and clone size reflect that table, while D and trimming were determined from the DNA. Of fewer than 90,000 clones in the sample, about 90% are singletons; the top ten hold around 14%. The J gene is TRBJ2-3, the V gene TRBV27; 12 bases line up with TRBD2. The sequencing sample was made of peripheral blood. This TCR was recovered from a male donor with acute or convalescent COVID-19. The CDR3 DNA reads as TGTGCCAGCAGTCCCGGACTAGCGGGGTCCACCAGTGGCACAGATACGCAGTATTTT. Translated, it gives CASSPGLAGSTSGTDTQYF.